This T cell receptor beta chain is drawn from a study of OX40 agonist ivuxolimab in advanced cancers. About the study: While on treatment, patients had intravenous ivuxolimab at 0.01 to 10 mg/kg every 2 weeks.

Repertoires were generated with immunoSEQ multiplex PCR, while TCRdb's copy carries only in-frame clones and drops some. The data contain about 74,000 clones, roughly 88% of them singletons. This CDR3 has 15 residues. From germline, CDR1 is SGHRS and CDR2 YFSETQ. V was clipped by 0 bases and J by 1 base, with 9 bases between them. This clonotype originated in an adult with an advanced solid tumor such as melanoma, head and neck, liver or kidney cancer. This specimen consisted of CD4+ or CD8+ T cells sorted from blood, obtained in a trial of the OX40 agonist ivuxolimab. The chain combines TRBV5-1 with TRBJ2-3; D perhaps matches TRBD1 (6 bases). CDR3 in amino acids: CASSLEGHGTDTQYF. The CDR3 DNA is TGCGCCAGCAGCTTGGAGGGACACGGCACAGATACGCAGTATTTT.